Below are 2 T cell receptor beta chains sequenced from a single sample in a study of cytomegalovirus exposure and HLA in healthy donors. Produced via immunoSEQ multiplex PCR; TCRdb's table is partial and in-frame only. The sample carries about 140,000 clones, about four fifths recorded once. Sequenced: PBMCs. These TCRs come from a woman aged 25 to 39 in good health and CMV-seronegative.

This clone was observed a handful of times. V usage is TRBV4-1 and J usage is TRBJ1-5; a possible D gene is TRBD1 (6 bases). CDR3 length: 15 residues. V lost 6 bases, J lost 3 bases, and 15 bases lay in between. The germline gives CDR1 MGHRA, CDR2 YSYEKL. Here the CDR3 reads CASSPRGTSNQPQHF. The CDR3 DNA follows: TGCGCCAGCAGTCCGAGGGGGACCTCCAATCAGCCCCAGCATTTT.

This chain connects TRBV28 to TRBJ1-4; TRBD1 aligns across 7 bases. Trimming cost V 6 bases and J 2 bases; bases outside gene matches: 12. Looked up from germline, CDR1 is MDHEN and CDR2 is SYDVKM. This CDR3 region has 17 residues. The CDR3 reads CASRRRRTGSTNEKLFF. CDR3 bases: TGTGCCAGCAGACGCAGAAGGACAGGTTCGACTAATGAAAAACTGTTTTTT.